Listed below are T cell receptor beta chains from one sample, sequenced in a study of blood T cell repertoires in COVID-19. Sequencing used immunoSEQ multiplex PCR; TCRdb keeps in-frame clones, though not all of them. This sample carries approximately 170,000 clones, roughly 80% of them seen once, and the ten largest clones take over 6%. Sample: peripheral blood. These receptor sequences come from a woman aged 70 to 79 with COVID-19, enrolled during active disease. Each CDR3 is given with its conserved first and last residue. The D gene is left open where the match is weak. Size values are once, few and many counts, or a class for expanded clones, and some rows have none.

.	TRBV27	.	TRBJ1-3	CASSLYRGNTIYF	TGTGCCAGCAGTTTATACAGGGGAAACACCATATATTTT
.	TRBV9	TRBD1	TRBJ2-7	CASSAQQGPYEQYF	TGTGCCAGCAGCGCACAACAGGGGCCCTACGAGCAGTACTTC
few	TRBV6-2/TRBV6-3	TRBD2	TRBJ2-7	CASSSGTSGTYEQYF	TGTGCCAGCAGTTCCGGGACTAGCGGGACTTACGAGCAGTACTTC
.	TRBV21-1	.	TRBJ1-1	CASSPQVLENTEAFF	TGTGCCAGCAGCCCTCAGGTTCTGGAGAACACTGAAGCTTTCTTT
.	TRBV19	TRBD1	TRBJ2-2	CASSISTGGIGELFF	TGTGCCAGTAGTATTAGCACAGGGGGAATCGGGGAGCTGTTTTTT
.	TRBV27	.	TRBJ1-5	CASSLSGTSPVGPQHF	TGTGCCAGCAGTTTATCTGGGACATCTCCCGTCGGGCCCCAGCATTTT
.	TRBV5-4	TRBD1	TRBJ1-1	CASSFNPLTGETEAFF	TGTGCCAGCAGCTTTAACCCTTTGACAGGGGAGACTGAAGCTTTCTTT
.	TRBV5-1	.	TRBJ1-1	CASSSDTGKTEAFF	TGCGCCAGCAGCTCCGACACAGGGAAAACTGAAGCTTTCTTT
once	TRBV5-1	TRBD2	TRBJ2-3	CASSSGGSVWSTDTQYF	TGCGCCAGCAGCTCGGGGGGATCCGTCTGGAGCACAGATACGCAGTATTTT
.	TRBV30	TRBD1	TRBJ1-6	CAWTRTGGLGSPLHF	TGTGCCTGGACTCGGACAGGGGGTTTAGGTTCACCCCTCCACTTT
.	TRBV14	.	TRBJ1-2	CASSQRGGHYGYTF	TGTGCCAGCAGCCAGAGGGGGGGCCACTATGGCTACACCTTC
.	TRBV10-3	TRBD2	TRBJ2-1	CAISRGASGSYNEQFF	TGTGCCATCAGTAGAGGGGCTAGCGGGAGTTACAATGAGCAGTTCTTC
.	TRBV10-3	.	TRBJ1-2	CAISSDQGYGYTF	TGTGCCATCAGTTCGGATCAGGGTTATGGCTACACCTTC
.	TRBV9	.	TRBJ2-3	CASSAYTDTQYF	TGTGCCAGCAGCGCCTACACAGATACGCAGTATTTT
.	TRBV28	TRBD1	TRBJ1-2	CASSLQGAAYGYTF	TGTGCCAGCAGCCTTCAGGGGGCGGCCTATGGCTACACCTTC
.	TRBV5-8	.	TRBJ2-7	CASRQTGSGYEQYF	TGTGCCAGCAGACAAACAGGGTCCGGCTACGAGCAGTACTTC
.	TRBV7-2	.	TRBJ2-3	CASSLEQAQYF	TGTGCCAGCAGCTTAGAGCAGGCGCAGTATTTT